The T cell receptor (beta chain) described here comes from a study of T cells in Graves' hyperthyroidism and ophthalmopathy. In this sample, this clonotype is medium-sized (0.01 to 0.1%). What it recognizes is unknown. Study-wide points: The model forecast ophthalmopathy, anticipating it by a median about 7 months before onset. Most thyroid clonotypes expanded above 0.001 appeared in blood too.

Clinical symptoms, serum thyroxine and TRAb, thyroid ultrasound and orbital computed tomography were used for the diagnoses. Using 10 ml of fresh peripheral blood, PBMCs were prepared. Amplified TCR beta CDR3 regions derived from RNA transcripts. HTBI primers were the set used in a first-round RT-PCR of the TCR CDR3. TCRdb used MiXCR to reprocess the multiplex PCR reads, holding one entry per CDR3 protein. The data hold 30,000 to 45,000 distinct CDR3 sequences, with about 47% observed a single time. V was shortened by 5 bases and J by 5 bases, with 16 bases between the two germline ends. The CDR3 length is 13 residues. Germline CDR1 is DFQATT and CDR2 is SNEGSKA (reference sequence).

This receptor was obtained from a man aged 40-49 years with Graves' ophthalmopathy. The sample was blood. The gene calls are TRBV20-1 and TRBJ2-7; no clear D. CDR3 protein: CSAASPRADEQYF. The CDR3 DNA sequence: TGCAGTGCTGCTTCACCCCGGGCCGACGAGCAGTACTTC.